This TCR beta chain emerged from a study of CD8 T cells in ankylosing spondylitis. Points from the study as a whole: Blood from ankylosing spondylitis patients appeared to carry a characteristic roughly eight-variant TCR beta motif. Some motif variants were previously reported in reactive arthritis synovial fluid and blood. Disease-linked clones reportedly showed significant enrichment in matched ankylosing spondylitis synovial fluid.

To note about this clonotype: The target antigen is unknown.

The germline CDR1 and CDR2 sequences are DFQATT and SNEGSKA (reference sequence). V lost 2 bases, J lost 2 bases, and 9 bases lay in between. This CDR3 has 14 residues. Quantitative molecular-barcoded 5'-RACE generated the TCR beta libraries. TCRdb re-called the 5' RACE reads through MiXCR, storing one row per CDR3 protein. Here the sample spans fewer than 750,000 distinct CDR3 sequences, under 20% being singletons. The sequencing input was blood, either unsorted or a sorted T cell fraction (not recorded which). The clonotype originates from a male donor with ankylosing spondylitis. The chain carries TRBV20-1 and TRBJ2-2; D uncertain. The CDR3 reads CSARTARNTGELFF. CDR3 bases: TGCAGTGCTAGAACGGCCAGAAACACCGGGGAGCTGTTTTTT.